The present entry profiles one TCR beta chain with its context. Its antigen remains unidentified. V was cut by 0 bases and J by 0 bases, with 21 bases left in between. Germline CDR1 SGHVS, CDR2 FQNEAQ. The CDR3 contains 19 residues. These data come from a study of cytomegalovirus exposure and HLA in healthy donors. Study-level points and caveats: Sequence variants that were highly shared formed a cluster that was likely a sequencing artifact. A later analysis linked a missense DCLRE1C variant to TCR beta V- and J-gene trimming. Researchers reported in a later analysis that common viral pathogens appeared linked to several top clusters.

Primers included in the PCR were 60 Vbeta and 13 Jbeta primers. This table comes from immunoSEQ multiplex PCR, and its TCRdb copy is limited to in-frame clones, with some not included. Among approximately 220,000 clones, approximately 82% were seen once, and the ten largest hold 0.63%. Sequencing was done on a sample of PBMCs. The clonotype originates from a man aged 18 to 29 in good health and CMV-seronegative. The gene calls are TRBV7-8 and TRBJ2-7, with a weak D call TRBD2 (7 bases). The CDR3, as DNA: TGTGCCAGCAGCTTAGCTTCGGGAGGCCAGGGGAGGAGCTCCTACGAGCAGTACTTC. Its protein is CASSLASGGQGRSSYEQYF.